The present entry profiles one TCR beta chain with its context. The antigen remains undetermined. The data belong to a study of cytomegalovirus exposure and HLA in healthy donors. Turning to the study itself: As an earlier analysis found, about 179 million T cells yielded fewer than 130 million unique TCR beta sequences.

13 Jbeta primers and 60 Vbeta primers were used for the PCR. Measured with immunoSEQ multiplex PCR; TCRdb has only the in-frame clones, and not every one. This table holds a few hundred thousand clones, approximately 80% found once. The V gene lost 4 bases and the J gene lost 5 bases, with 11 bases spanning the gap. The CDR3 has 13 amino acids. Germline CDR1 is ENHRY and CDR2 is SYGVKD. Study observations and caveats: Most sequenced TCRs were rare (though some public TCRs occurred in many donors). Several V segments, TRBV6-2 and TRBV6-3 among them, could not be told apart and were dropped.

The chain recombines TRBV10-3 with TRBJ1-2; D not certain. The sample consisted of PBMCs. The receptor's source is a man aged 25 to 45 in good health and CMV-seronegative. The CDR3 DNA reads TGTGCCATCAGTGTAGGGAGTGGGTATGGCTACACCTTC. Translated: CAISVGSGYGYTF.